This T cell receptor beta chain emerged from a study of T cells in Graves' hyperthyroidism and ophthalmopathy (dated by TCRdb to between 2018 and 2020). For the wider study: Peripheral blood was sampled at the time of initial diagnosis, prior to any treatment. Whether ophthalmopathy could be predicted prospectively was tested in an independent validation cohort made up of roughly 20 hyperthyroidism patients plus 17 patients who later progressed to ophthalmopathy. TCR V-J signatures able to tell the groups apart were searched for in a discovery cohort of more than 90 patients, of whom more than 40 had Graves' ophthalmopathy and under 65 had stable Graves' hyperthyroidism. After blood sampling, hyperthyroidism patients were treated with methimazole at a starting dose of 30 mg daily, and ophthalmopathy patients were treated with high-dose intravenous methylprednisolone. The 85 to 100 discovery patients were divided at random into training and test sets in a 7:3 ratio. In more than 5 Graves' hyperthyroidism patients, the study also compared T-cell repertoires from thyroid tissue with T-cell repertoires from blood. TCR Vbeta CDR3 sequencing of 120 to 150 peripheral blood samples (fewer than 45 ophthalmopathy, approximately 80 hyperthyroidism and about 17 progressor patients) is reported in the paper.

The TCR beta CDR3 regions were amplified from RNA transcripts. The first round of RT-PCR for the TCR CDR3 was performed with the HTBI primer set and the Qiagen OneStep RT-PCR kit. A second multiplex PCR round built the libraries, followed by size selection and purification. Paired-end sequencing of the libraries was performed with 100 bp reads on an Illumina HiSeq2000. In the authors' own workflow: Raw data were processed with SOAPnuke, discarding reads with adapters, uncalled bases, mean Phred below 15, or no exact constant-primer or identifier match. High-quality paired reads were merged with COPE v1.2.5, and unique nucleotide sequences were defined as clonotypes. Clonotypes were aligned to IMGT TRBV, TRBD and TRBJ reference segments using MiTCR v1.1. Only V-J combinations with frequency above 0.0001, covering roughly 99% of repertoires, were analysed. The TCS score was defined as F50 (clonal expansion) divided by E x V (chaos), with BLOSUM62-based TCRdist calculated between CDR3 peptides within each V-J. Welch's t-statistics and random forest reduced around 550 V-J features to 10 to 15, which were used in a naive Bayes classifier (R e1071). Clones were called with MiXCR by TCRdb after fastp trimmed the public reads at Q25, and only in-frame beta chains were retained. Rows matching on CDR3 protein sequence are summarized as one entry with the most common DNA and genes. It is TCRdb's table, rather than the study itself, that gives the V and J calls and clone size. For this sample there are around 180,000 distinct CDR3 sequences; approximately 17% appear just once. Roughly 29% of the sample rests with the top ten.

Study-level results and caveats: In cross-validation, a model built on a 13 V-J signature told ophthalmopathy apart from stable hyperthyroidism with under 90% sensitivity and 81% to 82% specificity, and in testing the same model reached 80%/75%. Sample size was not statistically predetermined, and blinding of investigators to group allocation was not performed. In validation, progression to ophthalmopathy was predicted by the model with 70% to 71% sensitivity and roughly 76% specificity, a median of roughly six months before onset. Most expanded thyroid clonotypes (frequency above 0.001) were also detected in blood, suggesting blood repertoires may reflect thyroid immune responses.

This clonotype was counted many times. The specificity of this receptor is unknown. One base away there is no much larger clone; base qualities are not given. Reading from cysteine to phenylalanine, the CDR3 counts 15 amino acids. Of the read, only the CDR3 DNA is kept; its 45 bases are in frame from base 1. After removal of 5 bases from V and 1 base from J, the junction retains 5 bases not matched to a gene. Sequences SGHTA (CDR1) and FQGTGA (CDR2) are obtained from the germline V gene. A patient counted as having stable Graves' hyperthyroidism if no progression to ophthalmopathy occurred over 18 months of follow-up. Hyperthyroidism patients were newly diagnosed, had a disease duration of under 2 months, and were aged 18 to 65 years. Exclusion was applied to patients with uncontrolled infections, other autoimmune diseases, pregnancy or lactation. Clinical symptoms, serum thyroxine and TRAb, thyroid ultrasound, and orbital computed tomography formed the basis for the diagnoses. PBMCs were isolated from approximately 10 ml of fresh peripheral blood by Ficoll-Paque density gradient centrifugation. Total RNA was extracted with Trizol reagent, and quality was checked on an Agilent 2100 Bioanalyzer.

Here the chain combines TRBV7-3 and TRBJ2-1; TRBD1 matches 7 bases in the middle. This sequence originates from a woman in her forties or fifties with Graves' hyperthyroidism. Sequenced material: blood. The DNA sequence is given as TGTGCCAGCAGCCCACGACAGGGTTCCTACAATGAGCAGTTCTTC. The resulting protein is CASSPRQGSYNEQFF.